A single sample gave rise to the 13 T cell receptor beta chains below, sequenced in a study of CD8 T cells in Susac syndrome. Random hexamers were used to reverse transcribe an amount of roughly 0.45 to 1 ug RNA. MiXCR was run by TCRdb on the immunoSEQ multiplex PCR reads, yielding one entry per CDR3 protein. Counted here are some 130,000 distinct CDR3 sequences, 94% occurring once; the ten biggest clones make up about 0.13%. The sample taken for sequencing was CD4+ T cells from PBMCs. These receptors were collected from a human donor with multiple sclerosis.

The chain combines TRBV6-5 with TRBJ1-2; a possible D gene is TRBD1 (5 bases). V was pared by 9 bases and J by 4 bases, with 12 bases between. CDR3 length equals 12 residues. The V gene's germline CDR1 is MNHEY and CDR2 SVGAGI. The CDR3 region has the DNA TGTGCCAGGGCAGGGCTAGGCTATGGCTACACCTTC. Encoded protein: CARAGLGYGYTF.

This chain connects TRBV5-1 to TRBJ2-7, with TRBD2 matching 8 bases. The junction had 7 bases not matched to a gene; V was cut back by 3 bases and J by 2 bases. Per the germline V gene, CDR1 is SGHRS and CDR2 is YFSETQ. The CDR3 is made up of 15 amino acids. CDR3 sequence reads: CASSSRAGGTYEQYF. The CDR3 DNA follows: TGCGCCAGCAGCTCCCGGGCGGGGGGAACCTACGAGCAGTACTTC.

The V gene is TRBV3-1, the J gene TRBJ2-5; D might be TRBD2 (5 bases). V gave up 1 base and J gave up 5 bases, with 8 bases separating them. Germline assignment: CDR1 LGHDT and CDR2 YNNKEL (reference sequence). The CDR3 is 13 residues long. CDR3 in amino acids: CASSQAGVETQYF. CDR3 sequence (DNA): TGTGCCAGCAGCCAAGCCGGGGTTGAGACCCAGTACTTC.

J is TRBJ1-1 and V is TRBV29-1; D possibly corresponds to TRBD1 (6 bases). The CDR3 is 14 residues long. Per germline, CDR1 SQVTM and CDR2 ANQGSEA. Trimming shortened V by 8 bases and J by 5 bases, and 21 bases separated the two germline ends. The CDR3: CSLVPGAVGTEAFF. The CDR3 DNA reads TGCAGCCTAGTACCGGGGGCCGTAGGTACTGAAGCTTTCTTT. Drawing the rest from reference TRBV29-1 and TRBJ1-1, the complete variable domain is SAVISQKPSRDICQRGTSLTIQCQVDSQVTMMFWYRQQPGQSLTLIATANQGSEATYESGFVIDKFPISRPNLTFSTLTVSNMSPEDSSIYLCSLVPGAVGTEAFFGQGTRLTVV.

The V and J genes are TRBV6-2 or TRBV6-3 and TRBJ2-7, with D maybe TRBD1 (6 bases). Trimming removed 2 bases from V and 3 bases from J, with 11 bases in between. The CDR3 runs to 14 residues. Germline CDR1 and CDR2: MNHEY and SVGEGT. CDR3 bases: TGTGCCAGCAGTTACGCCACAGGGAACTACGAGCAGTACTTC. It specifies CASSYATGNYEQYF.

The chain joins TRBV27 to TRBJ2-2; 9 positions match TRBD1. V was clipped by 5 bases and J by 7 bases; unmatched bases: 5. Germline V gene sequence: CDR1 MNHEY, CDR2 SMNVEV (reference sequence). The CDR3 has 14 amino acids. CDR3 in DNA: TGTGCCAGCAGTCAACAGGGGGCCGGCGGGGAGCTGTTTTTT. It encodes CASSQQGAGGELFF.

The chain carries TRBV9 and TRBJ1-2, with TRBD1 as a possible D gene (6 bases). The CDR3 contains 14 residues. Germline CDR1 is SGDLS and CDR2 is YYNGEE. Trimming left V 6 bases short and J 2 bases short, with 14 bases between. CDR3 residues: CASTVGGGNYGYTF. CDR3 nucleotides: TGTGCCAGCACCGTTGGAGGGGGGAACTATGGCTACACCTTC.

CDR3 loop: CASSVEQGGSPLHF. CDR3 DNA: TGTGCCAGCAGCGTAGAACAGGGAGGTTCACCCCTCCACTTT. This chain links TRBV9 with TRBJ1-6; possible D gene TRBD1, 6 bases. The CDR3 length is 14 residues. The V gene's germline CDR1 is SGDLS and CDR2 YYNGEE. Trimming stripped 0 bases from V and 9 bases from J, with 10 bases between.

J is TRBJ1-1 and V is TRBV7-9; D is undetermined. Per the germline V gene, CDR1 is SEHNR and CDR2 is FQNEAQ (reference sequence). The CDR3 is made up of 12 amino acids. Between the trimmed V and J ends, which lost 3 bases and 8 bases, there was a span of 10 bases. The CDR3 nucleotides are TGTGCCAGCAGCTTTTTGCGGGCCGAAGCTTTCTTT. Translating gives CASSFLRAEAFF.

This chain uses TRBV4-1 with TRBJ2-1; D perhaps matches TRBD2 (6 bases). Germline V gene data show CDR1 as MGHRA and CDR2 as YSYEKL. Trimming took 6 bases from V and 10 from J, leaving 16 bases between them. The CDR3 totals 13 residues. The CDR3 loop reads CASRPVGGREQFF. CDR3 in DNA: TGCGCCAGCAGGCCCGTGGGGGGTAGGGAGCAGTTCTTC.

The rearrangement joins TRBV7-2 to TRBJ2-1; 10 nucleotides line up with TRBD1. CDR1 is SGHTA and CDR2 is FQGNSA in the germline V gene. V shed 5 bases and J 8 bases; nucleotides not matched to a gene: 6. This CDR3 has 14 amino acids. The CDR3 is CASSQGQGKDEQFF. The CDR3 bases are TGTGCCAGCAGCCAGGGACAGGGGAAGGATGAGCAGTTCTTC.

The chain employs TRBV20-1 and TRBJ2-1; the match to TRBD2 covers 10 bases. This CDR3 region has 16 residues. Unmatched junction bases numbered 13, after V lost 2 bases and J lost 9 bases. The germline gives CDR1 DFQATT, CDR2 SNEGSKA (reference sequence). For the CDR3, the DNA is TGCAGTGCTAGAAGGAGCCTCAGCGGGGGGGCGGGTGAGCAGTTCTTC. Translating gives CSARRSLSGGAGEQFF.

This clonotype has just a few counts. This chain joins TRBV7-9 and TRBJ1-6; the D is unclear. The CDR3 loop spans 13 amino acids. Germline assignment: CDR1 SEHNR and CDR2 FQNEAQ (reference sequence). V shed 1 base and J shed 9 bases, with 7 bases lying between them. Here the CDR3 reads CASSLERSSPLHF. In DNA form, the CDR3 reads TGTGCCAGCAGCTTAGAGCGCTCTTCACCCCTCCACTTT.